This TCR beta chain was recorded in a study of T-cell memory formation after mild COVID-19. Note on this clonotype: The target antigen is unknown.

TCRdb reprocessed the 5' RACE reads via MiXCR and lists one record per CDR3 protein. The sample lists more than 110,000 distinct CDR3 sequences, 11% to 15% occurring once. J was trimmed by 3 bases and V by 4 bases; bases with no gene match: 5. From germline, CDR1 is SEHNR and CDR2 FQNEAQ (reference sequence). This CDR3 is built from 14 residues. Study-wide results and limits: Clones contracting over day 15 to 85 were CD4/CD8 balanced, with later expanders leaning CD4+. Second-wave clones reaching peak frequency on day 37 lacked confirmed SARS-CoV-2 specificity. Most CD4+ clones that shrank were in CM and EM, while CD8+ ones turned up in EMRA.

This clonotype was sampled from an adult woman who had mild COVID-19 (a few samples of this study predate the infection). Cell type and time point are not known. The sequenced material came from PBMCs or a T cell subset sorted from them (not recorded which). The chain has TRBV7-9 and TRBJ2-7; 8 nucleotides agree with TRBD1. CDR3 sequence reads: CASSSGGRIYEQYF. The CDR3 DNA is TGTGCCAGCAGCTCAGGGGGCCGGATCTACGAGCAGTACTTC.